Listed below are T cell receptor beta chains from one sample, sequenced in a study of blood T cell repertoires in COVID-19. TCRdb's copy holds only in-frame clones and misses some; the assay was immunoSEQ multiplex PCR. The sample includes about 100,000 clones, approximately 87% of them seen just once. The sequenced material came from peripheral blood. These receptors all come from a human donor in a cohort sampled during active COVID-19. Both conserved end residues are part of each CDR3. The listing skips clone size in some rows; elsewhere it reads once, few, many or a size class.

v_gene	j_gene	abundance	CDR3aa
TRBV11-2	TRBJ1-1	NA	CASIKLQGNTEAFF
TRBV20-1	TRBJ1-5	NA	CSASSGTTNPYQPQHF
TRBV6-2/TRBV6-3	TRBJ2-7	NA	CASSYSLGSGLYEQYF
TRBV18	TRBJ2-7	NA	CASSPPQGGTSSYEQYF
TRBV5-4	TRBJ2-5	NA	CASSLGWGSGAGETQYF
TRBV6-4	TRBJ1-2	once	CASSDKGGYGYTF
TRBV14	TRBJ1-1	NA	CASSRRPNPGTEAFF
TRBV6-6	TRBJ1-3	NA	CASSDTLAGNTIYF
TRBV12-3/TRBV12-4	TRBJ1-1	once	CASSRGTHLGSFF
TRBV7-2	TRBJ2-1	once	CASSTRSSGGRDNEQFF
TRBV9	TRBJ1-2	NA	CASSADEVTNYGYTF
TRBV7-9	TRBJ1-1	NA	CASSLLGGVEAFF
TRBV7-8	TRBJ1-1	NA	CASSGPGQGNTEAFF
TRBV29-1	TRBJ1-5	NA	CSVEDRGLNQPQHF
TRBV5-1	TRBJ2-7	NA	CASSLAGQGRSEQYF
TRBV7-2	TRBJ1-1	NA	CASSARVLNTEAFF
TRBV29-1	TRBJ1-4	NA	CSASGANEKLFF
TRBV14	TRBJ1-2	NA	CASSRAGVPYGYTF
TRBV5-1	TRBJ1-1	NA	CASSFTGTGANTEAFF
TRBV11-2	TRBJ2-6	once	CASSVDRLSGANVLTF
TRBV18	TRBJ2-1	NA	CASSLGTGVVDEQFF
TRBV5-1	TRBJ2-6	once	CASSLGGNSGANVLTF